A selection of T cell receptor beta chains follows, all from one sample in a study of blood T cells in healthy people across ages. TCRdb reprocessed the 5' RACE reads with MiXCR, giving one entry per CDR3 protein. The sample yields some 800,000 distinct CDR3 sequences, around 45% seen once. The sample taken for sequencing was blood. Receptors originate from a man aged 55 to 70 in good health. The conserved cysteine and the conserved F or W are not part of the CDR3 here.

>TRBJ2-7|TRBV7-6|11
ASSFGSGYEQY
>TRBJ2-4|TRBV7-2|15
ASSTSTRGAGKNIQY
>TRBJ2-4|TRBV7-6|13
ASTSNWGQGHEHY
>TRBJ2-7|TRBV3-1|11
ASRLRDNYEQY
>TRBJ2-7|TRBV14|11
ASSHRRDGEQY
>TRBJ2-7|TRBV12-3/TRBV12-4|11
ASSRGLASEQY
>TRBJ1-6|TRBV7-2|15
ASSPLVSGYASSPLH
>TRBJ2-1|TRBV7-8|16
ASSLRRNALAEYNEQF
>TRBJ1-2|TRBV9|12
ASETGVGIYGYT
>TRBJ1-6|TRBV9|12
ASSTRDLRSPLH